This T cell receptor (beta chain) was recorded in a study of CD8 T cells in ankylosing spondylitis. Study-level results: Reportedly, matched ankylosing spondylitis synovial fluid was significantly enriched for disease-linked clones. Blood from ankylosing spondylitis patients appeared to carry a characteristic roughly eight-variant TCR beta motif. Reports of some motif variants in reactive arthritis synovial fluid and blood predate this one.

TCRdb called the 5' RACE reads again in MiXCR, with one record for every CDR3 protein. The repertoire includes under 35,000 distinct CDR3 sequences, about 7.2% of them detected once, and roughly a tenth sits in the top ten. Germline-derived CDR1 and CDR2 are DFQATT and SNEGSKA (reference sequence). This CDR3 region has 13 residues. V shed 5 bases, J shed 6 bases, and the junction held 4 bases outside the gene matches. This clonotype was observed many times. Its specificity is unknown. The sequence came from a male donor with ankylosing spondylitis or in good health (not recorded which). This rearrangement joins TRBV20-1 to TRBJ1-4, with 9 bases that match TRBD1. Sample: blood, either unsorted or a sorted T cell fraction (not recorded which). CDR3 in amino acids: CSARDREYEKLFF. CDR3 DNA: TGCAGTGCTCGGGACAGGGAATATGAAAAACTGTTTTTT.